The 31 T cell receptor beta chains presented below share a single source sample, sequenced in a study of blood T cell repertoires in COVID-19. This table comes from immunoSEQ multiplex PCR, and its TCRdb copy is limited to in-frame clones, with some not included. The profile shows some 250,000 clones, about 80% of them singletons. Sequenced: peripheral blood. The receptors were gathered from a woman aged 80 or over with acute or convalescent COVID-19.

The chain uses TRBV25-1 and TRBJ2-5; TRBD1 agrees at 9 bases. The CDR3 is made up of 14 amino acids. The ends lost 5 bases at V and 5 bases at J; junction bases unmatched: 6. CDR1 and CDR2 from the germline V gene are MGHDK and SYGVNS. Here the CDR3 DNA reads TGTGCCAGCAGTCCGGGACAGGGTATGGAGACCCAGTACTTC. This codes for CASSPGQGMETQYF.

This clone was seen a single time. The CDR3 coding sequence is TGCAGCGTTGTCTGGGCTTCGGCTGATCAGCCCCAGCATTTT. Protein: CSVVWASADQPQHF. The chain employs TRBV29-1 and TRBJ1-5, with unresolved D. The CDR3 loop spans 14 amino acids. The germline CDR1 and CDR2 sequences are SQVTM and ANQGSEA. V gave up 4 bases and J gave up 5 bases, with 15 bases separating them.

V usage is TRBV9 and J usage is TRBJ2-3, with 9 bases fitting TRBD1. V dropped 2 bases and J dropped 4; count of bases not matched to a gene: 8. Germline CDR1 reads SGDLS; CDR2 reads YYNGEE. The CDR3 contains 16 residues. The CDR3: CASSVDRGGGSDTQYF. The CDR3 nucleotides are TGTGCCAGCAGCGTGGACAGGGGAGGAGGGTCAGATACGCAGTATTTT.

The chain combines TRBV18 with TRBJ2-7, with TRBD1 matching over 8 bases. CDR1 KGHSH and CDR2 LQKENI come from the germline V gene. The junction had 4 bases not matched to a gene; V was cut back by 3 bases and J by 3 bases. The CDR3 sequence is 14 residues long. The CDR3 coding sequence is TGTGCCAGCTCACCCGGACAGGGATTCTACGAGCAGTACTTC. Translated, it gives CASSPGQGFYEQYF. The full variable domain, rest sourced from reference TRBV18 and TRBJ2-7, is NAGVMQNPRHLVRRRGQEARLRCSPMKGHSHVYWYRQLPEEGLKFMVYLQKENIIDESGMPKERFSAEFPKEGPSILRIQQVVRGDSAAYFCASSPGQGFYEQYFGPGTRLTVT.

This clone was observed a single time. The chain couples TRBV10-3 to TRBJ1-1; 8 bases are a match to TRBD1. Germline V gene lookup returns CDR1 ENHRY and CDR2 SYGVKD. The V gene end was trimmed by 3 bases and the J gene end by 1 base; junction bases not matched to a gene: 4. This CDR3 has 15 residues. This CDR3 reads CAISDRTGWNTEAFF. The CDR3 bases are TGTGCCATCAGTGACCGGACAGGGTGGAACACTGAAGCTTTCTTT.

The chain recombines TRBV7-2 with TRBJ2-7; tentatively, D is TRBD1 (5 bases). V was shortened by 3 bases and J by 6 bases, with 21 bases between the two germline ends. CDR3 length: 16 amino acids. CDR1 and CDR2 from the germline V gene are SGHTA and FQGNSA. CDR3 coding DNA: TGTGCCAGCAGCTTGGGGTACGGCAGGGCGGTTAGCGAGCAGTACTTC. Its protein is CASSLGYGRAVSEQYF.

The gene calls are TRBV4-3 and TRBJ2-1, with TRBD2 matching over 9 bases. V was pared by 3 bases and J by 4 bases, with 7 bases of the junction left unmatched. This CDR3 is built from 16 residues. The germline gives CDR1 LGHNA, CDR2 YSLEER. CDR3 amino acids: CASSQEAAGGYNEQFF. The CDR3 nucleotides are TGCGCCAGCAGCCAGGAGGCAGCGGGGGGATACAATGAGCAGTTCTTC.

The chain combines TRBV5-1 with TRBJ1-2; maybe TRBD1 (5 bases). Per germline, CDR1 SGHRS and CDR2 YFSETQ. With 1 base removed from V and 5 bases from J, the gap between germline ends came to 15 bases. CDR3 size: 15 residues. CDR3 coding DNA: TGCGCCAGCAGCTTGCAAGGAATAGGGGAATATGGCTACACCTTC. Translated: CASSLQGIGEYGYTF.

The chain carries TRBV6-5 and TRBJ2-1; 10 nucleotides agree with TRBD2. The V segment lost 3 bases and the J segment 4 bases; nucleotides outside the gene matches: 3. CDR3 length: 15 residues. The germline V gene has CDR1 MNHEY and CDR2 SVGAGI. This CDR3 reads CASSYRTSGYNEQFF. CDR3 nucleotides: TGTGCCAGCAGTTATAGGACTAGCGGATACAATGAGCAGTTCTTC.

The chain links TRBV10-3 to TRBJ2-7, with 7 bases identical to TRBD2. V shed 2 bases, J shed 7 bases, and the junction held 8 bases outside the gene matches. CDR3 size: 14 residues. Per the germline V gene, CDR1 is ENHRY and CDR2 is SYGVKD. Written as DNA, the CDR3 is TGTGCCATCAGTGAGGTAGCGGGCGGCTGGGAGCAGTACTTC. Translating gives CAISEVAGGWEQYF.

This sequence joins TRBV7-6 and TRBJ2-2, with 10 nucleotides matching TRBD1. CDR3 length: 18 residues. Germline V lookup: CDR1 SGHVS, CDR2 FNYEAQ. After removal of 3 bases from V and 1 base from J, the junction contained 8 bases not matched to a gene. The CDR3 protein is CASSLAGTGALNTGELFF. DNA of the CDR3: TGTGCCAGCAGCTTGGCCGGGACAGGGGCCTTGAACACCGGGGAGCTGTTTTTT. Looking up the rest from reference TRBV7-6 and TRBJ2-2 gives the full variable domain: GAGVSQSPRYKVTKRGQDVALRCDPISGHVSLYWYRQALGQGPEFLTYFNYEAQQDKSGLPNDRFSAERPEGSISTLTIQRTEQRDSAMYRCASSLAGTGALNTGELFFGEGSRLTVL.

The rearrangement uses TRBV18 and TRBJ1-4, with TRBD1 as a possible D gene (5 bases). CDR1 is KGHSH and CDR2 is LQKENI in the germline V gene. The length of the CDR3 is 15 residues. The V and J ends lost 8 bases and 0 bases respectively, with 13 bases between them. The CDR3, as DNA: TGTGCCAGCCGATACCAGACAGCAACTAATGAAAAACTGTTTTTT. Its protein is CASRYQTATNEKLFF.

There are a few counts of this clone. The CDR3 loop reads CASSQGQTFNYGYTF. DNA for the CDR3: TGTGCCAGCAGCCAGGGACAGACCTTTAACTATGGCTACACCTTC. This sequence joins TRBV2 and TRBJ1-2, with 7 bases aligning to TRBD1. CDR3 length equals 15 residues. The ends lost 6 bases at V and 1 base at J; junction bases unmatched: 8. Germline V gene data show CDR1 as SNHLY and CDR2 as FYNNEI.

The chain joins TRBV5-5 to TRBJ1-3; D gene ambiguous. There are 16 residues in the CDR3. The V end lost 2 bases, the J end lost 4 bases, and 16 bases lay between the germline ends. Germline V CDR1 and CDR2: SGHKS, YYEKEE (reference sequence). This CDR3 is CASSFRGSSLGNTIYF. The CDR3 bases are TGTGCCAGCAGCTTCAGAGGATCAAGCCTAGGAAACACCATATATTTT.

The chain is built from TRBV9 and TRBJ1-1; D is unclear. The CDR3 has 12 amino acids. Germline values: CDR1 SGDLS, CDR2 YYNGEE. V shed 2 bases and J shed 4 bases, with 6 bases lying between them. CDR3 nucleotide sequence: TGTGCCAGCAGCGTTTCGGGCACTGAAGCTTTCTTT. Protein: CASSVSGTEAFF.

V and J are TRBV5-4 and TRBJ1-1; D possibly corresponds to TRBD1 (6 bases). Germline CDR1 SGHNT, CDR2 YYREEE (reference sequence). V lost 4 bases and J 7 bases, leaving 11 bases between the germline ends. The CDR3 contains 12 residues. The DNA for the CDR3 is TGTGCCAGCAGCACAGGGTGGAGTGAAGCTTTCTTT. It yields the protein CASSTGWSEAFF.

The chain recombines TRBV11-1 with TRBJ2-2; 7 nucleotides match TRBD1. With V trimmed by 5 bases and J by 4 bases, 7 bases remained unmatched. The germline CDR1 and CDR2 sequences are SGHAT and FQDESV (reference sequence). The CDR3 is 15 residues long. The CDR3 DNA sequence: TGTGCCAGCAGCCTGGGACAGTCGCGCACCGGGGAGCTGTTTTTT. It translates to CASSLGQSRTGELFF.

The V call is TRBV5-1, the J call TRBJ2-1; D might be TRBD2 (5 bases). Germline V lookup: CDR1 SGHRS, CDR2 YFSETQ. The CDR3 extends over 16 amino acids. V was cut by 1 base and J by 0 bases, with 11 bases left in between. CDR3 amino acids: CASSLMTGSSYNEQFF. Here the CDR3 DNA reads TGCGCCAGCAGCTTGATGACGGGGAGCTCCTACAATGAGCAGTTCTTC.

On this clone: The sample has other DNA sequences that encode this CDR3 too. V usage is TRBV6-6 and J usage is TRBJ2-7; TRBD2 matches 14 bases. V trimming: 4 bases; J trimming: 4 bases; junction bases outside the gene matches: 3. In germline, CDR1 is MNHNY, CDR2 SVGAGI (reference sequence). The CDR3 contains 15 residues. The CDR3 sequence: CASSFGLAGGYEQYF. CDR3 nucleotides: TGTGCCAGCAGTTTCGGACTAGCGGGAGGATACGAGCAGTACTTC.

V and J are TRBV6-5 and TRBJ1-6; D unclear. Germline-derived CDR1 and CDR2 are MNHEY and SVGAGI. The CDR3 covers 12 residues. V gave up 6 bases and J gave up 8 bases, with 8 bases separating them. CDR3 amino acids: CASRPGDSPLHF. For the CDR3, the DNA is TGTGCCAGCAGGCCCGGGGATTCACCCCTCCACTTT.

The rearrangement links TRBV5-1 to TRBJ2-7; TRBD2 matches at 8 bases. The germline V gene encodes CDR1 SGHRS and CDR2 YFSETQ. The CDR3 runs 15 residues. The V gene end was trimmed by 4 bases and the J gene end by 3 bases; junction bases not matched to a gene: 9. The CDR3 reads CASSPAAGGGYEQYF. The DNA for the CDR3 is TGCGCCAGCAGCCCGGCCGCGGGGGGCGGCTACGAGCAGTACTTC.

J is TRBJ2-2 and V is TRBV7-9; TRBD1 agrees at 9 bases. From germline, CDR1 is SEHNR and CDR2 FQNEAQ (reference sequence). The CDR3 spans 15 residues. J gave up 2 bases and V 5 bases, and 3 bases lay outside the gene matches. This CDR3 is CASSPTGGNTGELFF. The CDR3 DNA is TGTGCCAGCAGCCCCACAGGGGGCAACACCGGGGAGCTGTTTTTT.

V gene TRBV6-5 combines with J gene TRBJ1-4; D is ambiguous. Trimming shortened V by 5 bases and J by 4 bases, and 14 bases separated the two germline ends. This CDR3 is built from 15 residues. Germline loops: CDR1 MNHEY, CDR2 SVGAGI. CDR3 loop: CASSQAWALNEKLFF. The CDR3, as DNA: TGTGCCAGCAGTCAGGCGTGGGCGCTTAATGAAAAACTGTTTTTT.

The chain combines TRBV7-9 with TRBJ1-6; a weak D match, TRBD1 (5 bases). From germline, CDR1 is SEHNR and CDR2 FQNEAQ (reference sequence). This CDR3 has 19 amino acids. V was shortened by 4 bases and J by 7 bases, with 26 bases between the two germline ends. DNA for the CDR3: TGTGCCAGCAGCTCTACCATAAACCCCTACCCAGGGCAAAATTCACCCCTCCACTTT. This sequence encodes CASSSTINPYPGQNSPLHF. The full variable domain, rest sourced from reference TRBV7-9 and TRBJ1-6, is DTGVSQNPRHKITKRGQNVTFRCDPISEHNRLYWYRQTLGQGPEFLTYFQNEAQLEKSRLLSDRFSAERPKGSFSTLEIQRTEQGDSAMYLCASSSTINPYPGQNSPLHFGNGTRLTVT.

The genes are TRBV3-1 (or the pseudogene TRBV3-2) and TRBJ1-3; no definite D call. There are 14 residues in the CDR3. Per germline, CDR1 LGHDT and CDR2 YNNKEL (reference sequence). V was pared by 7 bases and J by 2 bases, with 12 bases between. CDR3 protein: CASTPRGPGNTIYF. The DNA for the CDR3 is TGTGCCAGCACCCCCAGAGGCCCTGGAAACACCATATATTTT.

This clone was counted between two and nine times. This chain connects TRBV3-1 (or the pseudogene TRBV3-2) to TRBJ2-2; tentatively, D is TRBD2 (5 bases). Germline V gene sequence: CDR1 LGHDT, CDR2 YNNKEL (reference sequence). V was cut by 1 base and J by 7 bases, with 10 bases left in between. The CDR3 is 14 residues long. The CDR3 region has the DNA TGTGCCAGCAGCCAAGCCGGAGGCGGCGGGGAGCTGTTTTTT. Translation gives CASSQAGGGGELFF.

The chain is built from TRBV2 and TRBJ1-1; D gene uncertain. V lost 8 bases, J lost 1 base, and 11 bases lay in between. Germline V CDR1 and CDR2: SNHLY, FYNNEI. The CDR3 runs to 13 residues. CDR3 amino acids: CASSQMGNTEAFF. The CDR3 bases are TGTGCCAGCTCACAGATGGGGAACACTGAAGCTTTCTTT.

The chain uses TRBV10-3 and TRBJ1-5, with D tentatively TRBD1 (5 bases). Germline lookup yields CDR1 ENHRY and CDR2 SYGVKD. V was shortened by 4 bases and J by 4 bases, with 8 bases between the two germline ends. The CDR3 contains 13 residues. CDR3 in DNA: TGTGCCATCAGTGGGGGGGGAAATCAGCCCCAGCATTTT. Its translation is CAISGGGNQPQHF.

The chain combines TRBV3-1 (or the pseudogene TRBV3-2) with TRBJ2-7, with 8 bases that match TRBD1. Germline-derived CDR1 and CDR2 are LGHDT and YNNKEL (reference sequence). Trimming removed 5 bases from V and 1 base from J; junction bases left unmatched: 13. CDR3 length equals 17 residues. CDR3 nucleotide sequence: TGTGCCAGCAGCAGATCAGGGGGCAGGGCTAAATCCTACGAGCAGTACTTC. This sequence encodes CASSRSGGRAKSYEQYF.

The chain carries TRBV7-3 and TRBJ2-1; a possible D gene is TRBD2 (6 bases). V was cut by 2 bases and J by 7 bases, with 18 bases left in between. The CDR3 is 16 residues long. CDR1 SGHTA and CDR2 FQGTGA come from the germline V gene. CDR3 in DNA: TGTGCCAGCAGCTTACACCGGGACTCCGGACCAAATGAGCAGTTCTTC. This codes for CASSLHRDSGPNEQFF.

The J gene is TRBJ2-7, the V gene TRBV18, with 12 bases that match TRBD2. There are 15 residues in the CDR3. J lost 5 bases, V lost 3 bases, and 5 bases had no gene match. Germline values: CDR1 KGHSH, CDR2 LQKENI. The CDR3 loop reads CASSPTSGSWNEQYF. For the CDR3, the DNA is TGTGCCAGCTCACCGACTAGCGGGAGTTGGAACGAGCAGTACTTC.